The 18 T cell receptor beta chains in this list originate from one sample, sequenced in a study of blood T cell repertoires in COVID-19. Method: immunoSEQ multiplex PCR; TCRdb's copy keeps in-frame clones and lacks some. The repertoire consists of 220,000 or so clones, with roughly 85% occurring once and the leading ten covering around 3%. The sequencing input was peripheral blood. The receptors were sampled from a man over 45 who had recovered from COVID-19.

The chain uses TRBV6-5 and TRBJ1-1; TRBD1 might be the D (6 bases). The V gene lost 1 base and the J gene lost 7 bases, with 7 bases spanning the gap. CDR1 MNHEY and CDR2 SVGAGI come from the germline V gene. The CDR3 contains 12 residues. CDR3 DNA sequence: TGTGCCAGCAGTTACTTACAGGGTGAAGCTTTCTTT. Protein: CASSYLQGEAFF.

The chain combines TRBV12-3 or TRBV12-4 with TRBJ2-2; 7 bases align to TRBD1. The trim removed 5 bases at V and 7 bases at J, leaving 4 bases unmatched. The length of the CDR3 is 13 residues. The chain's CDR3 is CASSTGVGGELFF. CDR3 sequence (DNA): TGTGCCAGCAGTACAGGGGTCGGCGGGGAGCTGTTTTTT.

In regard to this clone: Distinct nucleotide sequences in the sample also encode this CDR3. The chain has TRBV18 and TRBJ1-5, with 8 bases lining up with TRBD1. This CDR3 is built from 15 residues. V shed 2 bases and J 6 bases; nucleotides not matched to a gene: 6. Germline loops: CDR1 KGHSH, CDR2 LQKENI. CDR3 loop: CASSPVGQGSQPQHF. The CDR3 coding sequence is TGTGCCAGCTCACCAGTCGGACAGGGAAGTCAGCCCCAGCATTTT.

This clone has just a few counts. The CDR3 here is CATHRGVGNQPQHF. In nucleotides, the CDR3 is TGTGCCACCCACAGGGGAGTTGGGAATCAGCCCCAGCATTTT. The rearrangement joins TRBV6-5 to TRBJ1-5; 7 bases map to TRBD1. After removal of 10 bases from V and 4 bases from J, the junction contained 10 bases not matched to a gene. CDR1 MNHEY and CDR2 SVGAGI come from the germline V gene. The CDR3 consists of 14 residues.

The chain joins TRBV9 to TRBJ2-1, with TRBD2 matching 14 bases. Germline CDR1 and CDR2: SGDLS and YYNGEE. V shed 4 bases and J 8 bases; nucleotides not matched to a gene: 8. This CDR3 region has 16 residues. This CDR3 reads CASSPPGLAGVDEQFF. The CDR3 DNA is TGTGCCAGCAGCCCCCCGGGACTAGCGGGAGTAGATGAGCAGTTCTTC.

The chain is built from TRBV6-1 and TRBJ2-7, with D tentatively TRBD1 (6 bases). Trimming removed 3 bases from V and 2 bases from J, with 11 bases in between. The CDR3 runs to 14 residues. Per germline, CDR1 MNHNS and CDR2 SASEGT. The CDR3 protein is CASSDRGTAYEQYF. CDR3 in DNA: TGTGCCAGCAGTGACAGGGGCACGGCCTACGAGCAGTACTTC.

This rearrangement joins TRBV28 to TRBJ2-5; TRBD2 matches at 13 bases. The trim removed 8 bases at V and 2 bases at J, leaving 11 bases unmatched. The CDR3 totals 17 residues. Germline loops: CDR1 MDHEN, CDR2 SYDVKM. CDR3 loop: CASSLLAGGPIQETQYF. CDR3 sequence (DNA): TGTGCCAGCTCCCTACTAGCGGGAGGGCCAATACAAGAGACCCAGTACTTC.

The J gene is TRBJ2-7, the V gene TRBV12-5; the match to TRBD1 covers 9 bases. This CDR3 region has 14 residues. Germline-derived CDR1 and CDR2 are LGHNT and FRNRAP. Germline trimming cut 7 bases from V and 5 bases from J; bases unmatched to any gene: 9. CDR3 in DNA: TGTGCTAGTGCCACGGGACAGGGTGCCCACGAGCAGTACTTC. Its translation: CASATGQGAHEQYF.

This chain joins TRBV3-1 (or the pseudogene TRBV3-2) and TRBJ1-1; 10 bases are shared with TRBD1. Germline assignment: CDR1 LGHDT and CDR2 YNNKEL (reference sequence). The CDR3 loop spans 16 amino acids. Losses at the gene ends were 6 bases for V and 4 bases for J; bases not matched to a gene: 11. In DNA form, the CDR3 reads TGTGCCAGCAGTGGGACAGGGGTCCGCCTTCTCACTGAAGCTTTCTTT. This encodes CASSGTGVRLLTEAFF.

The CDR3 sequence: CASSLLVLAGGFNEQFF. The CDR3 DNA sequence: TGTGCCAGCAGTTTATTAGTCCTAGCGGGAGGGTTCAATGAGCAGTTCTTC. The chain links TRBV27 to TRBJ2-1; 12 nucleotides agree with TRBD2. The CDR3 is 17 residues long. J lost 6 bases, V lost 1 base, and 7 bases had no gene match. Germline V lookup: CDR1 MNHEY, CDR2 SMNVEV (reference sequence).

The chain combines TRBV2 with TRBJ1-4, with D perhaps TRBD1 (5 bases). Trimming left V 7 bases short and J 4 bases short, with 19 bases between. The CDR3 has 16 amino acids. Germline V lookup: CDR1 SNHLY, CDR2 FYNNEI. This chain's CDR3 is CASTAGPTRVNEKLFF. The CDR3 DNA reads as TGTGCCAGCACCGCAGGGCCGACGAGAGTTAATGAAAAACTGTTTTTT.

The rearrangement links TRBV28 to TRBJ1-2; D call uncertain. Trimming left V 2 bases short and J 6 bases short, with 4 bases between. The CDR3 spans 11 residues. Germline V gene data show CDR1 as MDHEN and CDR2 as SYDVKM. Here the CDR3 DNA reads TGTGCCAGCAGTTTAGGCCATGGCTACACCTTC. This translates into CASSLGHGYTF.

The V gene is TRBV5-4, the J gene TRBJ2-5; 9 nucleotides line up with TRBD2. The CDR3 sequence is 14 residues long. Germline V gene sequence: CDR1 SGHNT, CDR2 YYREEE (reference sequence). V lost 1 base and J lost 5; bases outside the gene matches: 3. This CDR3 is CASSLLAGGETQYF. CDR3 coding DNA: TGTGCCAGCAGCTTGCTGGCGGGAGGGGAGACCCAGTACTTC.

This clone was found a few times. Other DNA variants within this sample encode the same CDR3. The J gene is TRBJ2-2, the V gene TRBV11-2, with D tentatively TRBD1 (6 bases). Trimming pared 3 bases from V and 5 bases from J, leaving 10 bases between. This CDR3 spans 14 amino acids. Germline V CDR1 and CDR2: SGHAT, FQNNGV. The CDR3 sequence: CASSFGQGTGELFF. The CDR3 nucleotides are TGTGCCAGCAGCTTCGGGCAGGGGACCGGGGAGCTGTTTTTT.

This chain connects TRBV9 to TRBJ2-3, with a possible D match to TRBD2 (5 bases). The V gene's germline CDR1 is SGDLS and CDR2 YYNGEE. With 0 bases removed from V and 3 bases from J, the gap between germline ends came to 8 bases. The CDR3 sequence is 14 residues long. The CDR3 protein is CASSVESGTDTQYF. In DNA form, the CDR3 reads TGTGCCAGCAGCGTAGAATCGGGAACAGATACGCAGTATTTT. The full variable domain, with the rest looked up from reference TRBV9 and TRBJ2-3, is DSGVTQTPKHLITATGQRVTLRCSPRSGDLSVYWYQQSLDQGLQFLIQYYNGEERAKGNILERFSAQQFPDLHSELNLSSLELGDSALYFCASSVESGTDTQYFGPGTRLTVL.

The gene calls are TRBV19 and TRBJ1-2; D gene unclear. Germline V gene data show CDR1 as LNHDA and CDR2 as SQIVND (reference sequence). The CDR3 extends over 16 amino acids. V gave up 5 bases and J gave up 4 bases, with 20 bases separating them. CDR3 protein: CASSATLLSGGYGYTF. The CDR3 nucleotides read TGTGCCAGTAGTGCGACCCTACTGAGCGGCGGCTATGGCTACACCTTC. The complete variable domain, with remaining parts taken from reference TRBV19 and TRBJ1-2, reads DGGITQSPKYLFRKEGQNVTLSCEQNLNHDAMYWYRQDPGQGLRLIYYSQIVNDFQKGDIAEGYSVSREKKESFPLTVTSAQKNPTAFYLCASSATLLSGGYGYTFGSGTRLTVV.

The V and J genes are TRBV3-1 (or the pseudogene TRBV3-2) and TRBJ2-1; possibly TRBD2 for D (6 bases). Germline assignment: CDR1 LGHDT and CDR2 YNNKEL (reference sequence). V was trimmed by 6 bases and J by 3 bases, leaving 18 bases between them. The CDR3 loop spans 16 amino acids. The DNA of the CDR3 is TGTGCCAGCAGTTCCCCTCGGGAGAAGTACTACAATGAGCAGTTCTTC. As protein: CASSSPREKYYNEQFF.

The gene calls are TRBV28 and TRBJ2-7, with 8 bases matching TRBD2. CDR1 and CDR2 (germline): MDHEN, SYDVKM. V gave up 5 bases and J gave up 3 bases; unmatched junction bases: 6. This CDR3 contains 14 residues. In DNA, the CDR3 is TGTGCCAGCAGTGGGAAGCGGGAGTTCTACGAGCAGTACTTC. Translated, it gives CASSGKREFYEQYF.